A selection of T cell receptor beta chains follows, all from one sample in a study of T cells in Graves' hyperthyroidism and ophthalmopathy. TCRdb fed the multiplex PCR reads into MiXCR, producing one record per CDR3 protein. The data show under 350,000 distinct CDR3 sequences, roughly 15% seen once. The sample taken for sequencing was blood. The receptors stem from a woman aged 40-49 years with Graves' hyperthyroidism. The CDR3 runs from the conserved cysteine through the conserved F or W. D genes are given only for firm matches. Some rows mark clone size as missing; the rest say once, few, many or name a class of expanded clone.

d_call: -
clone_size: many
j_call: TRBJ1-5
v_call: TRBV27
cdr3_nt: TGTGCCAGCAGTTTAATAGGTTACAATCAGCCCCAGCATTTT
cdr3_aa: CASSLIGYNQPQHF

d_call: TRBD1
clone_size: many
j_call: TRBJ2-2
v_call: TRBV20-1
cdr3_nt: TGCAGTGCCATCCGGGACAGGGAAGGCATAAACACCGGGGAGCTGTTTTTT
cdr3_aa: CSAIRDREGINTGELFF

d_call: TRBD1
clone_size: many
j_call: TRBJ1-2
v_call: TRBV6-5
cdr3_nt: TGTGCCAGCAGTTACTCGCCAGGGGGCAACGGCTACACCTTC
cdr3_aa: CASSYSPGGNGYTF

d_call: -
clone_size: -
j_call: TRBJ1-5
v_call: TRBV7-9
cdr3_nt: TGTGCCAGCAGCATCTGGGACACAGATACGCAGCATTTT
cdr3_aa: CASSIWDTDTQHF

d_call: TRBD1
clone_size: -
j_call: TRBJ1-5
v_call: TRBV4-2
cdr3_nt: TGTGCCAGCAGCCAACCCGGGACAGGGACCCAGCCCCAGCATTTT
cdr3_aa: CASSQPGTGTQPQHF

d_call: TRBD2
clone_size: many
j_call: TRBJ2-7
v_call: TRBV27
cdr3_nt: TGTGCCAGCAGTAGGGTAGCGGGATCGTCCTACGAGCAGTACTTC
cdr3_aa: CASSRVAGSSYEQYF

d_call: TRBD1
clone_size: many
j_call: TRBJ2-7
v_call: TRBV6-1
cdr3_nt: TGTGCCAGCAGTGGTACCGGGACAGGGGGATACGGCCTCCCCTACGAGCAGTACTTC
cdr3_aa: CASSGTGTGGYGLPYEQYF

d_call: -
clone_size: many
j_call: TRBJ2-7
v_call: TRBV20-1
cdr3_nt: TGCAGTGCTAGGAACACGGACTACGAGCAGTACTTC
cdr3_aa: CSARNTDYEQYF

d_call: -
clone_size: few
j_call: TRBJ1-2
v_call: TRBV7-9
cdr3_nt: TGTGCCAGCAGCCACGTACAGGGATTGGACTACACCTTC
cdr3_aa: CASSHVQGLDYTF

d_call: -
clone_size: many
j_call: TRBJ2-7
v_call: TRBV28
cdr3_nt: TGTGCCAGCAGTTTTTTCTCCGAGCAGTACTTC
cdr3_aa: CASSFFSEQYF

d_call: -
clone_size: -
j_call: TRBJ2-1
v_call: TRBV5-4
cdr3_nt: TGTGCCAGCAGCCTTCCCCTAGGGCACAATGAGCAGTTCTTC
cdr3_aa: CASSLPLGHNEQFF

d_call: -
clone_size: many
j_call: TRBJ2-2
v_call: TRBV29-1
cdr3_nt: TGCAGCGTGTACAGGGACACCGGGGAGCTGTTTTTT
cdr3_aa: CSVYRDTGELFF

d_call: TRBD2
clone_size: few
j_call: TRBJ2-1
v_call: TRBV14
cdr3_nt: TGTGCCAGCAGCCAAGAATTAGAGCTGGCTAGCGGGAGGCCCAATGAGCAGTTCTTC
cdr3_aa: CASSQELELASGRPNEQFF

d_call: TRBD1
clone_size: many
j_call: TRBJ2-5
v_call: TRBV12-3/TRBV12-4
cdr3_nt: TGTGCCAGCAGTTTATACGGGACAGTCGAAGAGACCCAGTACTTC
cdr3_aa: CASSLYGTVEETQYF

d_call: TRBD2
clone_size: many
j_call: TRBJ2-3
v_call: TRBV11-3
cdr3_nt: TGTGCCAGCAGCTTAGGGACTAGCGGAGCCTTCGCAGATACGCAGTATTTT
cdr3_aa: CASSLGTSGAFADTQYF

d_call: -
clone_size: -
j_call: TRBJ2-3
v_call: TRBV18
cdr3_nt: TGTGCCAGCTCACCAAGCGGCAGCACAGATACGCAGTATTTT
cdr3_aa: CASSPSGSTDTQYF

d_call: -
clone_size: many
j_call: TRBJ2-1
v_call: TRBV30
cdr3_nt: TGTGCCTGGAGTGTACTGAAACTCCACAATGAGCAGTTCTTC
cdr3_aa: CAWSVLKLHNEQFF

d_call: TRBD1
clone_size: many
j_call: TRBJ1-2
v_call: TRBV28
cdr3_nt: TGTGCCAGCACCCCAGGACAGGGCCGGGGCTACACCTTC
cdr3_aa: CASTPGQGRGYTF

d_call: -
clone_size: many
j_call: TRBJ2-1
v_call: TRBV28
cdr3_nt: TGTGCCAGCAGTTTGAAACCATTTTCCTACAATGAGCAGTTCTTC
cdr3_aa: CASSLKPFSYNEQFF

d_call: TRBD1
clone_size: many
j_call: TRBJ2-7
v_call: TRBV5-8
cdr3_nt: TGTGCCAGCAGCTTGGGGTGGGGGACAGTCCACGAGCAGTACTTC
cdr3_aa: CASSLGWGTVHEQYF

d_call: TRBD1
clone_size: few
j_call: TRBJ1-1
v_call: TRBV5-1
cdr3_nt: TGCGCCAGCAGCTTGTTGGGGTGGGACAGGGGGCCGAACACTGAAGCTTTCTTT
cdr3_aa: CASSLLGWDRGPNTEAFF

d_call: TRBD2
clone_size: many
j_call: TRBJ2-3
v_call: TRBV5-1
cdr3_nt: TGCGCCAGCAGCTACCAGGGAAGCGGGAGGGCCCCGGATACGCAGTATTTT
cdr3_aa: CASSYQGSGRAPDTQYF

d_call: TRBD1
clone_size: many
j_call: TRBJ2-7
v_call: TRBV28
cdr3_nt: TGTGCCAGCAGTTTAGGACAGGCGACCTACGAGCAGTACTTC
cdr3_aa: CASSLGQATYEQYF

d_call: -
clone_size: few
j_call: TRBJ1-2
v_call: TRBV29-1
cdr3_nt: TGCAGCGTTGGGTGGGGGAATGGCTACACCTTC
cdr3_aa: CSVGWGNGYTF